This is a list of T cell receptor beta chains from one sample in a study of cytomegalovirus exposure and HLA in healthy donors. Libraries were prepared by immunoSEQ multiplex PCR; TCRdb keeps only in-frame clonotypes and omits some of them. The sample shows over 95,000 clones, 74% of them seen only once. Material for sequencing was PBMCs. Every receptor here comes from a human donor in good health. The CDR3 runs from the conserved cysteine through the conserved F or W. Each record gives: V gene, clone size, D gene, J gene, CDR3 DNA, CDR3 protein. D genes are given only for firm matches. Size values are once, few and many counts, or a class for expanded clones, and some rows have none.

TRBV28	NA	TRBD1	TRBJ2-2	TGTGCCAGCAGTTTCGGGGACAGGAACACCGGGGAGCTGTTTTTT	CASSFGDRNTGELFF
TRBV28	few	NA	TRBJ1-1	TGTGCCAGCAGTTTAGTTCAAAGGGGGACTGAAGCTTTCTTT	CASSLVQRGTEAFF
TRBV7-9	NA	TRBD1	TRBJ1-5	TGTGCCAGCAGCTTGGGGGACAGGGCTCAGCCCCAGCATTTT	CASSLGDRAQPQHF
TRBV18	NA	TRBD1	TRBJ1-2	TGTGCCTCAGCTCTCTACCCCTCCGGGACAGGTGGCTACACCTTC	CASALYPSGTGGYTF
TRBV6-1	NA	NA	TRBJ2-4	TGTGCCAGCAGTGACCGGGGGAGTAGGATTGGAAACATTCAGTACTTC	CASSDRGSRIGNIQYF
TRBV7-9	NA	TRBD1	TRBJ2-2	TGTGCGAACAGGGGCTCCTTAACCGGGGAGCTGTTTTTT	CANRGSLTGELFF
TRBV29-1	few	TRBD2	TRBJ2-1	TGCAGCGGAATAAGCGGGAGGGCCGTGAATGAGCAGTTCTTC	CSGISGRAVNEQFF
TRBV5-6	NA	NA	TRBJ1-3	TGTGCCAGCAGCTCGGTAAACAGGGTTATCTCTGGAAACACCATATATTTT	CASSSVNRVISGNTIYF
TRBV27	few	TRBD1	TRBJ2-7	TGTGCCAGCAGGGGGCGACAGGGCGGGCGCGAGCAGTACTTC	CASRGRQGGREQYF
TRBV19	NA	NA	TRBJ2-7	TGTGCCAGTAGTTGGGGGACACCTCCCTACGAGCAGTACTTC	CASSWGTPPYEQYF
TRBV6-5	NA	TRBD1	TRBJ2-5	TGTGCCAGCAGCACCGGGACAGTTAAAGAGACCCAGTACTTC	CASSTGTVKETQYF
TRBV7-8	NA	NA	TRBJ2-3	TGTGCCAGCAGCTTAGCGCGGGGGGGCCTAACAGGGGGTGGTACGCAGTATTTT	CASSLARGGLTGGGTQYF
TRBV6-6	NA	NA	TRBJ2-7	TGTGCCAGCAGAACAGGGCATTCCTACGAGCAGTACTTC	CASRTGHSYEQYF
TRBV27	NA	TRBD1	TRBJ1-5	TGTGCCAGCAGTCCGCGACAGGGGGTAGCCAATCAGCCCCAGCATTTT	CASSPRQGVANQPQHF
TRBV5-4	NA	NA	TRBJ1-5	TGTGCCAGCAGCCTAAACCACAATCAGCCCCAGCATTTT	CASSLNHNQPQHF
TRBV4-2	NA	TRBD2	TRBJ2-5	TGTGCCAGCAGCCAAGGTGCTAGCGGGGGGGCGGGAGAGACCCAGTACTTC	CASSQGASGGAGETQYF
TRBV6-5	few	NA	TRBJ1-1	TGTGCCAGCAGTTATCGGGGACAAAACACTGAAGCTTTCTTT	CASSYRGQNTEAFF
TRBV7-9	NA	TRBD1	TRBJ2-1	TGTGCCAGCAGCTACGCCGGGACAGGGGTTATCTACAATGAGCAGTTCTTC	CASSYAGTGVIYNEQFF
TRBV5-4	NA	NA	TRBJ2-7	TGTGCCAGCAGCTTGCAGGGTGCACACGAGCAGTACTTC	CASSLQGAHEQYF
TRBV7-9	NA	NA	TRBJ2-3	TGTGCCAGCAGCTGGACTTTCACAGATACGCAGTATTTT	CASSWTFTDTQYF
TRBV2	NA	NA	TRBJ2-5	TGTGCCAGCAAATGGAGCTCAGGGAAGCAAGAGACCCAGTACTTC	CASKWSSGKQETQYF
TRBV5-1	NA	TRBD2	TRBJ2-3	TGCGCCAGCAGCTTGAGTCGCGGGGGGAGGGCAGATACGCAGTATTTT	CASSLSRGGRADTQYF